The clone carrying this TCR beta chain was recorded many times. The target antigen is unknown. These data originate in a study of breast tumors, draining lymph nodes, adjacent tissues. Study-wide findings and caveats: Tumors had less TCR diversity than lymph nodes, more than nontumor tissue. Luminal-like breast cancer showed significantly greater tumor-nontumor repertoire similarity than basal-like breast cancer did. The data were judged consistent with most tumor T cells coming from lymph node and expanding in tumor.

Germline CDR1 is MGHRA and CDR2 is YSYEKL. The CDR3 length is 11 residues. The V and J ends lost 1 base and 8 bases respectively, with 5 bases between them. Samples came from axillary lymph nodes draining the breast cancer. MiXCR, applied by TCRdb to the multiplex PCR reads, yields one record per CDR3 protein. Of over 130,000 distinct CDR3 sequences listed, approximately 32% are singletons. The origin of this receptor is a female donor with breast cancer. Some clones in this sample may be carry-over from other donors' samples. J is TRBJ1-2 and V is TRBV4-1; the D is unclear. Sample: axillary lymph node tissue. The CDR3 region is CASSQVGGYTF. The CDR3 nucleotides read TGCGCCAGCAGCCAAGTAGGCGGCTACACCTTC.